This T cell receptor beta chain was identified in a study of blood T cell repertoires in COVID-19. At the level of the study: Italy, Spain and the United States were the sources of the convalescent and acute COVID-19 samples. From T cells, B-cell-depleted T cells, or PBMCs came the material, which was cDNA or gDNA.

CDR3 size: 13 residues. The germline V gene encodes CDR1 MDHEN and CDR2 SYDVKM. V lost 7 bases and J 4 bases, leaving 8 bases between the germline ends. In the original analysis: Estimated nucleated cell counts came from reference gene primer amplification. The protocol was immunoSEQ multiplex PCR, while the TCRdb copy is restricted to in-frame clones and leaves out a portion. V, J and clone size are those of that table, while D and trimming were read from the DNA. The sample yields 100,000 or so clones, roughly nine tenths seen once. The J gene is TRBJ2-6, the V gene TRBV28; unclear D gene. The source of this sequence is a woman aged 80 or over with acute or convalescent COVID-19. The sample taken for sequencing was peripheral blood. DNA for the CDR3: TGTGCCAGCACCCCCGGGGGGGCCAACGTCCTGACTTTC. This codes for CASTPGGANVLTF.